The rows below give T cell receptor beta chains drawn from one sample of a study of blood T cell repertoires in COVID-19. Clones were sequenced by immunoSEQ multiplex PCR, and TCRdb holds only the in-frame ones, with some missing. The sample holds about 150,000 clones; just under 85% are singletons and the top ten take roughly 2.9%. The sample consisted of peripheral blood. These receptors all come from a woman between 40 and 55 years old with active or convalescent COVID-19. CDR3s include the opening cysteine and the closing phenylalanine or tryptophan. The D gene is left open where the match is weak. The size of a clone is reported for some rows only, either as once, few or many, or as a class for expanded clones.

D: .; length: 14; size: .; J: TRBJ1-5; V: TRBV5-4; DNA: TGTGCCAGCAGCTTGGGTGGAGGCAGTCAGCCCCAGCATTTT; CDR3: CASSLGGGSQPQHF
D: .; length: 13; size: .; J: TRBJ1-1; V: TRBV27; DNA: TGTGCCAGCAGTCTAACTAGGGGGACTGAAGCTTTCTTT; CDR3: CASSLTRGTEAFF
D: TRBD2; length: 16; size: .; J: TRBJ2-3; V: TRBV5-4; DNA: TGTGCCAGCAGCCCGGGCTCTAGCGGGGGAACAGATACGCAGTATTTT; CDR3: CASSPGSSGGTDTQYF
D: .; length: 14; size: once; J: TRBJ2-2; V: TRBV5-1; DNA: TGCGCCAGCAGCGCGTCAGGGAATACCGGGGAGCTGTTTTTT; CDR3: CASSASGNTGELFF
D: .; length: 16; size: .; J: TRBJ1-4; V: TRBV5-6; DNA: TGTGCCAGCAGCTCGCGACAGGTTGCAACTAATGAAAAACTGTTTTTT; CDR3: CASSSRQVATNEKLFF
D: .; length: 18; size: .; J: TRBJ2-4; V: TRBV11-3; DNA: TGTGCCAGTCACCCCCCGCTAGCCGGGCTCTCCGTCAAAAACATTCAGTACTTC; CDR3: CASHPPLAGLSVKNIQYF
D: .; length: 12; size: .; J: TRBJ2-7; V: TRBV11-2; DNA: TGTGCCAGCAGCTTAGGAGGTAACGAGCAGTACTTC; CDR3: CASSLGGNEQYF
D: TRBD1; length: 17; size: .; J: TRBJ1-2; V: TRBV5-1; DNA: TGCGCCAGCAGCTTGGACGGGGTGGGACAGGCCTACTATGGCTACACCTTC; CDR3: CASSLDGVGQAYYGYTF
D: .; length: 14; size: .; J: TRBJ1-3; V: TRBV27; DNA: TGTGCCAGCAGTCCATCAGGAGGTGAAGACACCATATATTTT; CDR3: CASSPSGGEDTIYF
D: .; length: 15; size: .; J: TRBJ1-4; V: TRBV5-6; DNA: TGTGCCAGCAGCTTCCGACAGTCAACTAATGAAAAACTGTTTTTT; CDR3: CASSFRQSTNEKLFF
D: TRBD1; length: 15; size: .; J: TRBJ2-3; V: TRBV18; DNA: TGTGCCAGCTCACGGACAGGGAAGAATCCAGATACGCAGTATTTT; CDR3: CASSRTGKNPDTQYF
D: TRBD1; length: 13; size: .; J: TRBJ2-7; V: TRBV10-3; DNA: TGTGCCATCAGCCGGGACAGGGATTGGGAGCAGTACTTC; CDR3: CAISRDRDWEQYF
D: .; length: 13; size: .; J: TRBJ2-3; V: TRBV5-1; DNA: TGCGCCAGCAGTTTGGACAGAACAGATACGCAGTATTTT; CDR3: CASSLDRTDTQYF
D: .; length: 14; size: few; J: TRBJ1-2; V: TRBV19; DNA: TGTGCCAGTAGCCGGGACTTTTCCCTCTATGGCTACACCTTC; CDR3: CASSRDFSLYGYTF
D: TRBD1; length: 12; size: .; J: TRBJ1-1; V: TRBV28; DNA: TGTGCCAGCAGCCCGGACAGGGTTAGTGCTTTCTTT; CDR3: CASSPDRVSAFF
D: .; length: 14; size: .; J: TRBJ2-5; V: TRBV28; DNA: TGTGCCAGCAGTTCTCGACGGGTCCGAGAGACCCAGTACTTC; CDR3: CASSSRRVRETQYF
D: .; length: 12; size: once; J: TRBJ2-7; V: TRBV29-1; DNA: TGCAGCGTTGTGACAGAGTCGTACGAGCAGTACTTC; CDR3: CSVVTESYEQYF
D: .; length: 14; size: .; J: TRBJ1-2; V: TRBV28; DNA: TGTGCCAGCAGCCCCGGGTCCGACCCCTATGGCTACACCTTC; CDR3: CASSPGSDPYGYTF
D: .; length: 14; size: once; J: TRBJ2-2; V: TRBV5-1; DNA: TGCGCCAGCAGCTTGGGCGCGAACACCGGGGAGCTGTTTTTT; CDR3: CASSLGANTGELFF
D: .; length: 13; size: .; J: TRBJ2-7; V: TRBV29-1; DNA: TGCAGCGTTGACGGCGGCAACTCCTACGAGCAGTACTTC; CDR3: CSVDGGNSYEQYF
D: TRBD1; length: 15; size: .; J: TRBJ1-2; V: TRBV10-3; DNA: TGTGCCATCAGTGGCCCCCGGACAGGGGTCGATGGCTACACCTTC; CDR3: CAISGPRTGVDGYTF
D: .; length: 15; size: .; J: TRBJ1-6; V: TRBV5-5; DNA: TGTGCCAGCAGCCCGGACCCTACTAGGAATTCACCCCTCCACTTT; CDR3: CASSPDPTRNSPLHF
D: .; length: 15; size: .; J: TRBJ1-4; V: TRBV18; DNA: TGTGCCAGCTCGCTCCCGGGACTCCTAAATGAAAAACTGTTTTTT; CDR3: CASSLPGLLNEKLFF
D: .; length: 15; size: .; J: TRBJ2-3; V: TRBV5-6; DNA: TGTGCCAGCAGCTTCATACAGGGATACACAGATACGCAGTATTTT; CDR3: CASSFIQGYTDTQYF
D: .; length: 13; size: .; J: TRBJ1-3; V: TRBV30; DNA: TGTGCGGTGGCAGGGAACTCTGGAAACACCATATATTTT; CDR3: CAVAGNSGNTIYF
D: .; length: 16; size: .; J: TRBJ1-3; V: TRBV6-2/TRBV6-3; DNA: TGTGCCAGCAGTTACTTCCCGGACAGCTCTGGAAACACCATATATTTT; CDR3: CASSYFPDSSGNTIYF
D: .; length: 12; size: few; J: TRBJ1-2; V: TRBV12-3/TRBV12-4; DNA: TGTGCCAGCACAGCAGGGGCCTATGGCTACACCTTC; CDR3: CASTAGAYGYTF
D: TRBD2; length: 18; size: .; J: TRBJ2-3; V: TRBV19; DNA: TGTGCCAGTAGTATTTCTAGCGGGGGCAGACTGAGCACAGATACGCAGTATTTT; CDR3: CASSISSGGRLSTDTQYF
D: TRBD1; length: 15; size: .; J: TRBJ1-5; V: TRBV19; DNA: TGTGCCAGCGGACAGGGGACCATAGCACGACAGCCCCAGCATTTT; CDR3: CASGQGTIARQPQHF
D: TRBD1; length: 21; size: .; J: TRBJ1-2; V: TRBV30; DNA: TGTGCCTGGAGTGGAATGGAGGCAGGGGGCATTCGCGGTATGCGCTTCTATGGCTACACCTTC; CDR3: CAWSGMEAGGIRGMRFYGYTF
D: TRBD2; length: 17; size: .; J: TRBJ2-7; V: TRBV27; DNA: TGTGCCAGCAGAACACCCCCCGTTTGGACTAGCCATTACGAGCAGTACTTC; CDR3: CASRTPPVWTSHYEQYF
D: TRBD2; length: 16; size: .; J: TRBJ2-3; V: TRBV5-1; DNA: TGCGCCAGCAGCGGATCAGCGGGGGGGACCACAGATACGCAGTATTTT; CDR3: CASSGSAGGTTDTQYF
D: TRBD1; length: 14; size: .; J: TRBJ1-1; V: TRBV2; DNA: TGTGCCAGCAGTTCACAGGGGGCGAACACTGAAGCTTTCTTT; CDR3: CASSSQGANTEAFF